A selection of T cell receptor beta chains follows, all from one sample in a study of beta chain features in type 1 diabetes. Assay used: immunoSEQ multiplex PCR; TCRdb lists only in-frame clones, some missing. The sample shows hundreds of thousands of clones, approximately 12% of them seen only once. Sequencing used naive CD4+ T cells from blood. These receptors all come from a man aged 18 to 30 in good health. Each CDR3 is given with its conserved first and last residue. The D gene is left open where the match is weak. The size field is filled for only some rows; it gives once, few, many or a size class.

>TRBJ2-6|-|TRBV19|-
TGTGCCAGTAGTATTTTTTCAGGGACTGGGGCCAACGTCCTGACTTTC
CASSIFSGTGANVLTF
>TRBJ2-5|-|TRBV7-3|-
TGTGCCAGCAGCTTAAATGGGCCCCCGTCCGGGACCCAGTACTTC
CASSLNGPPSGTQYF
>TRBJ2-2|-|TRBV7-2|-
TGTGCCAGCAGCTTGTCCAGTCTCCCCAACACCGGGGAGCTGTTTTTT
CASSLSSLPNTGELFF
>TRBJ2-7|-|TRBV19|TRBD1
TGTGCCAGTAGGCCCACAGGGGGAGTGGGCGAGCAGTACTTC
CASRPTGGVGEQYF
>TRBJ1-2|few|TRBV30|TRBD1
TGTGCCTGGTCTTCAGGGGGACACTATGGCTACACCTTC
CAWSSGGHYGYTF
>TRBJ2-3|-|TRBV29-1|-
TGCAGCGTCAACACCCAGCGGGCCGCCGGGGATACGCAGTATTTT
CSVNTQRAAGDTQYF
>TRBJ2-3|-|TRBV5-4|-
TGTGCCAGCAGCTTAACTTGGGGGGGCAGGGATACGCAGTATTTT
CASSLTWGGRDTQYF
>TRBJ1-2|-|TRBV4-2|TRBD1
TGTGCCAGCAGCCAACCCGGGACAGGAGATCATGGCTACACCTTC
CASSQPGTGDHGYTF
>TRBJ2-7|-|TRBV7-2|TRBD2
TGTGCCAGCAGACCGGGACTAGCGGGACATTCCTACGAGCAGTACTTC
CASRPGLAGHSYEQYF
>TRBJ1-1|once|TRBV18|-
TGTGCCAGCTCACCGACAGTCGGTTACACTGAAGCTTTCTTT
CASSPTVGYTEAFF
>TRBJ2-5|-|TRBV4-3|-
TGCGCCAGCAGCCAAGGGGTTGGGCTAAACCAAGAGACCCAGTACTTC
CASSQGVGLNQETQYF
>TRBJ2-5|many|TRBV4-3|-
TGCGCCAGCAGCCAAAACTACCAAGAGACCCAGTACTTC
CASSQNYQETQYF
>TRBJ2-5|few|TRBV12-5|-
TGTGCTAGTGGTTTGGTATCCCCCCCCGGGAGAGGGACCCAGTACTTC
CASGLVSPPGRGTQYF
>TRBJ1-2|-|TRBV7-9|TRBD1
TGTGCCAGCAGCCCGGGACAGGGTGTGCATGGCTACACCTTC
CASSPGQGVHGYTF
>TRBJ1-6|few|TRBV28|-
TGTGCCAGCAGCTCCAGGTTCGATTCACCCCTCCACTTT
CASSSRFDSPLHF
>TRBJ2-1|-|TRBV5-6|-
TGTGCCAGCAGCTTGGCCTTGACAGGCAGCTCCTACAATGAGCAGTTCTTC
CASSLALTGSSYNEQFF
>TRBJ1-1|-|TRBV7-2|TRBD1
TGTGCCAGCAGCTTTTCAGGGGGTTTGGGCACTGAAGCTTTCTTT
CASSFSGGLGTEAFF
>TRBJ1-2|-|TRBV28|TRBD1
TGTGCCAGCTTCCACCGGACAGGGAACTATGGCTACACCTTC
CASFHRTGNYGYTF
>TRBJ2-7|few|TRBV29-1|TRBD1
TGCAGCGTTGGCCCCGGGACAGGGGCCTACGAGCAGTACTTC
CSVGPGTGAYEQYF
>TRBJ1-4|-|TRBV4-3|TRBD1
TGCGCCAGCAGCCAGAGTGACAGGGTATACGAAAAACTGTTTTTT
CASSQSDRVYEKLFF
>TRBJ1-5|-|TRBV27|-
TGTGCCAGCAGTTTCCAGGGGCGAAATCAGCCCCAGCATTTT
CASSFQGRNQPQHF
>TRBJ1-2|few|TRBV25-1|-
TGTGCCAGCAGTGAATATAGGAGGAACTATGGCTACACCTTC
CASSEYRRNYGYTF
>TRBJ1-4|few|TRBV30|-
TGTGCCTGGAGCGACCCTCGGGTGCGAACTAATGAAAAACTGTTTTTT
CAWSDPRVRTNEKLFF